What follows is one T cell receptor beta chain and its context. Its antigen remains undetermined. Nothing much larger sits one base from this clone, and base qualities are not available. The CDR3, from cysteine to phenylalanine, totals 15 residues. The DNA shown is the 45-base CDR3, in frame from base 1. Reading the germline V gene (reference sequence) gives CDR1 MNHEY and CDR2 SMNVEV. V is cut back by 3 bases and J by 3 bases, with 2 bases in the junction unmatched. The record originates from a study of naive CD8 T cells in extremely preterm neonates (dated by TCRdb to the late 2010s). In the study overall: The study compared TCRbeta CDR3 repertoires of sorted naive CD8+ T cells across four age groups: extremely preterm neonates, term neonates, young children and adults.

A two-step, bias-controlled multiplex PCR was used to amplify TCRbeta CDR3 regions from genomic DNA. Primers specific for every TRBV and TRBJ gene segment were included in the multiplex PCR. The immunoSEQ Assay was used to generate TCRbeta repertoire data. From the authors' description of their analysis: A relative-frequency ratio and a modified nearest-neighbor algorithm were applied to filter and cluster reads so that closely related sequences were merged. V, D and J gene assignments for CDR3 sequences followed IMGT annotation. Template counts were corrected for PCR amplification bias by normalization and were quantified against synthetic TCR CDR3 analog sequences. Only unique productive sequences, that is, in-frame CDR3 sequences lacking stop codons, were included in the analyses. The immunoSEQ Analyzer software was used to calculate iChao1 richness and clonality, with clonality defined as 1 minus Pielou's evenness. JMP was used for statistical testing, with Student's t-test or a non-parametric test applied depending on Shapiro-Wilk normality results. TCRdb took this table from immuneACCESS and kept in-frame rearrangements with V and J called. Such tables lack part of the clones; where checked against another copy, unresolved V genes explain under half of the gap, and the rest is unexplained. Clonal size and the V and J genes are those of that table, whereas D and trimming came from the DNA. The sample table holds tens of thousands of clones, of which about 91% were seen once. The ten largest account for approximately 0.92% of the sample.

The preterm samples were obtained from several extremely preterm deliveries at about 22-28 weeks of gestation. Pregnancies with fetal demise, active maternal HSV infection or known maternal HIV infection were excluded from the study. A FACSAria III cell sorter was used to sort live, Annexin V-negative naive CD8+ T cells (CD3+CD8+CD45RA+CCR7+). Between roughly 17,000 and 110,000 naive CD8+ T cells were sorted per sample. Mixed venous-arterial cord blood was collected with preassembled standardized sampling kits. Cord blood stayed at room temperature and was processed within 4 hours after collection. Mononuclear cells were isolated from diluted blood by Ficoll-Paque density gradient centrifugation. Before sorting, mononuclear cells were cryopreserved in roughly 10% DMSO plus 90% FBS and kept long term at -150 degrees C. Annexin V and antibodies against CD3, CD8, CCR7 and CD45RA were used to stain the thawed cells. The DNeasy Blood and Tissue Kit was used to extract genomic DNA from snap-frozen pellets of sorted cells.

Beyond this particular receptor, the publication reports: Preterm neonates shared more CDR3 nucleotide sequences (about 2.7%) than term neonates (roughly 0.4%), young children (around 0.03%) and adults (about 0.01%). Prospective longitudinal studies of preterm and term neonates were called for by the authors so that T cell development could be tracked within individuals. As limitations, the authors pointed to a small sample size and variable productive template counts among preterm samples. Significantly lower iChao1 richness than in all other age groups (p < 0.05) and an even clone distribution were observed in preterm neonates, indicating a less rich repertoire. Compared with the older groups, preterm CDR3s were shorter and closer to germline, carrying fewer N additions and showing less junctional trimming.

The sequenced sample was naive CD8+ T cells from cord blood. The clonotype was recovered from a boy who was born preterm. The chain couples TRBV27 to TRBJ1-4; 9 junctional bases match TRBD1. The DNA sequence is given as TGTGCCAGCAGTTTTACAGGGGGCGCTAATGAAAAACTGTTTTTT. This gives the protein CASSFTGGANEKLFF. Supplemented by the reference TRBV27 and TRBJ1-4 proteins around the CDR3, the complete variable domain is EAQVTQNPRYLITVTGKKLTVTCSQNMNHEYMSWYRQDPGLGLRQIYYSMNVEVTDKGDVPEGYKVSRKEKRNFPLILESPSPNQTSLYFCASSFTGGANEKLFFGSGTQLSVL.